Below are 16 T cell receptor beta chains sequenced from a single sample in a study of shared clonotypes between healthy human individuals. Using immunoSEQ multiplex PCR, the repertoire was profiled, and TCRdb retains in-frame clones only, with some absent. Of 2 million to 2.5 million clones in the sample, 92% were seen once. Sequencing input: naive CD4+ T cells from PBMCs. Subset here: CD45RA+ positively selected. The receptors originated from a man younger than 35 in good health. Some clones in this sample may be carry-over from other donors' samples.

The chain joins TRBV19 to TRBJ2-7, with TRBD1 as a possible D gene (6 bases). The germline CDR1 and CDR2 sequences are LNHDA and SQIVND (reference sequence). This CDR3 is built from 13 residues. V was shortened by 6 bases and J by 1 base, with 10 bases between the two germline ends. CDR3 sequence: CASRIQGSYEQYF. The CDR3 DNA follows: TGTGCCAGTAGGATCCAGGGGTCCTACGAGCAGTACTTC.

The rearrangement joins TRBV20-1 to TRBJ2-4, with TRBD2 as a possible D gene (6 bases). Germline loops: CDR1 DFQATT, CDR2 SNEGSKA (reference sequence). Trimming removed 6 bases at V and 8 bases at J, with 11 bases between. The CDR3 is 11 amino acids. The CDR3 protein is CSAAWGDIQYF. As DNA, the CDR3 is TGCAGTGCCGCCTGGGGGGACATTCAGTACTTC.

The rearrangement links TRBV29-1 to TRBJ2-7; D call uncertain. Germline V gives CDR1 SQVTM, CDR2 ANQGSEA. The CDR3 spans 12 residues. The germline V and J ends were trimmed by 2 bases and 1 base, with 6 bases remaining between them. The CDR3 region has the DNA TGCAGCGTTGAATCTTATTCCTACGAGCAGTACTTC. This sequence encodes CSVESYSYEQYF.

V gene TRBV5-1 combines with J gene TRBJ2-7; 13 positions agree with TRBD2. This CDR3 region has 16 residues. The germline V gene encodes CDR1 SGHRS and CDR2 YFSETQ. Unmatched junction bases numbered 10, after V lost 4 bases and J lost 6 bases. In DNA, the CDR3 is TGCGCCAGCAGCCTCCAACGGACTAGCGGGAGTATCGAGCAGTACTTC. This codes for CASSLQRTSGSIEQYF.

The V gene is TRBV7-8, the J gene TRBJ1-2; no definite D call. Germline assignment: CDR1 SGHVS and CDR2 FQNEAQ. The CDR3 length is 12 residues. V was clipped by 2 bases and J by 8 bases, with 9 bases between them. The CDR3 coding sequence is TGTGCCAGCAGCTTAATTGGGCAGGGCTACACCTTC. It specifies CASSLIGQGYTF. Combining the CDR3 with reference TRBV7-8 and TRBJ1-2 gives the whole variable domain GAGVSQSPRYKVAKRGQDVALRCDPISGHVSLFWYQQALGQGPEFLTYFQNEAQLDKSGLPSDRFFAERPEGSVSTLKIQRTQQEDSAVYLCASSLIGQGYTFGSGTRLTVV.

The V and J genes are TRBV4-2 and TRBJ1-1, with TRBD1 as a possible D gene (5 bases). The germline gives CDR1 LGHNA, CDR2 YNFKEQ. The CDR3 length is 14 residues. V was shortened by 2 bases and J by 7 bases, with 14 bases between the two germline ends. CDR3 protein: CASSQILRGSEAFF. The CDR3 DNA is TGTGCCAGCAGCCAAATCCTACGGGGCAGTGAAGCTTTCTTT.

The genes are TRBV15 and TRBJ2-2, with D possibly TRBD1 on 6 matching bases. The CDR3 extends over 13 amino acids. Germline CDR1 is LNHNV and CDR2 is YYDKDF (reference sequence). Trimming took off 9 bases at V and 3 bases at J, with 11 bases between the two ends. The CDR3 nucleotides are TGTGCCACTACGGGACACGACACCGGGGAGCTGTTTTTT. It yields the protein CATTGHDTGELFF.

The chain links TRBV28 to TRBJ2-7, with a tentative D call TRBD1 (6 bases). This CDR3 spans 14 amino acids. Looked up from germline, CDR1 is MDHEN and CDR2 is SYDVKM. V lost 3 bases and J 6 bases, leaving 15 bases between the germline ends. The CDR3 sequence is CASSFSRGLGEQYF. CDR3 in DNA: TGTGCCAGCAGTTTTTCCAGGGGATTGGGCGAGCAGTACTTC. The full variable domain, rest sourced from reference TRBV28 and TRBJ2-7, is DVKVTQSSRYLVKRTGEKVFLECVQDMDHENMFWYRQDPGLGLRLIYFSYDVKMKEKGDIPEGYSVSREKKERFSLILESASTNQTSMYLCASSFSRGLGEQYFGPGTRLTVT.

This clone was detected a few times. The chain joins TRBV19 to TRBJ2-7; 9 bases map to TRBD1. This CDR3 has 14 residues. Trimming took 6 bases from V and 3 from J; bases not matched to a gene: 6. The V gene's germline CDR1 is LNHDA and CDR2 SQIVND (reference sequence). The CDR3 DNA is TGTGCCAGTAGACCGGACAGGGGCATCTACGAGCAGTACTTC. This translates into CASRPDRGIYEQYF.

The chain has TRBV6-5 and TRBJ1-2, with 7 bases aligning to TRBD1. This CDR3 is built from 14 residues. Unmatched junction bases numbered 4, after V lost 6 bases and J lost 0 bases. The germline gives CDR1 MNHEY, CDR2 SVGAGI. The CDR3 DNA reads TGTGCCAGCAGCAGGGACAGATCTAACTATGGCTACACCTTC. It specifies CASSRDRSNYGYTF.

This sequence joins TRBV5-1 and TRBJ2-3; D not resolved. This CDR3 has 14 amino acids. Looked up from germline, CDR1 is SGHRS and CDR2 is YFSETQ. V was shortened by 2 bases and J by 4 bases, with 11 bases between the two germline ends. As DNA, the CDR3 is TGCGCCAGCAGCTTTCATCAGGTCCCAGATACGCAGTATTTT. Amino acids: CASSFHQVPDTQYF.

The J gene is TRBJ2-3, the V gene TRBV7-3; 10 nucleotides match TRBD2. This CDR3 region has 17 residues. Germline-derived CDR1 and CDR2 are SGHTA and FQGTGA. The junction had 8 bases not matched to a gene; V was cut back by 5 bases and J by 0 bases. The CDR3 sequence is CASSQRLAGTSTDTQYF. The CDR3 bases are TGTGCCAGCAGCCAAAGACTAGCGGGTACTAGCACAGATACGCAGTATTTT.

This clone appeared a single time. This chain connects TRBV4-1 to TRBJ2-5, with unresolved D. Germline V CDR1 and CDR2: MGHRA, YSYEKL. The germline V and J ends were trimmed by 4 bases and 5 bases, with 11 bases remaining between them. This CDR3 spans 13 amino acids. The CDR3 sequence: CASSPFITETQYF. For the CDR3, the DNA is TGCGCCAGCAGCCCATTTATAACCGAGACCCAGTACTTC.

V and J are TRBV18 and TRBJ2-5; a possible D gene is TRBD2 (5 bases). The V end lost 8 bases, the J end lost 1 base, and 11 bases lay between the germline ends. Germline lookup yields CDR1 KGHSH and CDR2 LQKENI. The CDR3 has 13 residues. CDR3 DNA: TGTGCCAGCGCGAGCGGAGTCCAAGAGACCCAGTACTTC. It codes for CASASGVQETQYF.

This chain uses TRBV10-3 with TRBJ2-5; D may be TRBD2 (7 bases). The germline V and J ends were trimmed by 9 bases and 5 bases, with 16 bases remaining between them. The V gene's germline CDR1 is ENHRY and CDR2 SYGVKD. The CDR3 has 13 amino acids. The DNA of the CDR3 is TGTGCCATGGGTTACGGGGGGCGGGAGACCCAGTACTTC. As protein: CAMGYGGRETQYF.

The V gene is TRBV5-6, the J gene TRBJ1-1, with D tentatively TRBD1 (5 bases). V was cut by 2 bases and J by 3 bases, with 8 bases left in between. From germline, CDR1 is SGHDT and CDR2 YYEEEE. This CDR3 is 13 amino acids long. In DNA, the CDR3 is TGTGCCAGCAGCTTACTAGGGGACACTGAAGCTTTCTTT. It yields the protein CASSLLGDTEAFF.